What follows describes a single T cell receptor (beta chain). Its cognate antigen is unknown. An Oncomine TCR Beta short-read assay was used to sequence the DNA from cultured CD4+ T cells. TCRdb re-analysed the PCR reads in MiXCR, keeping a single row per CDR3 protein. The sample holds 15,000 to 20,000 distinct CDR3 sequences, approximately 70% seen once. This specimen comes from a study of vaccination and CD4 T cells after COVID-19. As to treatment: approximately nine-day PBMC culture with coronavirus spike peptide pools or control peptides (ViraFEST assay). Germline V lookup: CDR1 MNHEY, CDR2 SVGEGT. The CDR3 loop spans 15 amino acids. Trimming cost V 6 bases and J 5 bases, with 14 bases left between them.

V usage is TRBV6-2 or TRBV6-3 and J usage is TRBJ2-6; D gene uncertain. The receptor was derived from a human donor who had recovered from COVID-19. The sequencing sample was made of CD4+ T cells from blood, cultured in vitro. CDR3 nucleotide sequence: TGTGCCAGCAGCCGCGTAGACCGCCGGGCCAACGTCCTGACTTTC. Its protein product is CASSRVDRRANVLTF.